The T cell receptor (beta chain) described here comes from a study of blood T cell repertoires in COVID-19. Study-level background: In each case, the material was cDNA or gDNA derived from T cells, B-cell-depleted T cells, or PBMCs.

The repertoire was sequenced with immunoSEQ multiplex PCR; TCRdb's copy has only in-frame clones and lacks some. This table has around 150,000 clones, 75% to 90% appearing once. There are a few counts of this clone. One junction end disagrees with the germline gene, perhaps due to a read error. The CDR3 length is 15 residues. CDR1 and CDR2 (germline): MNHNS, SASEGT. This TCR was sampled from a human donor with acute or convalescent COVID-19. The donor label of this sample is uncertain. The V gene is TRBV6-1, the J gene TRBJ1-4, with D tentatively TRBD1 (6 bases). Material: peripheral blood. CDR3 loop: CASSEGRTGSREGLF. DNA of the CDR3: TGTGCCAGCAGTGAAGGTAGAACAGGGTCTCGTGAAGGCCTTTTT.